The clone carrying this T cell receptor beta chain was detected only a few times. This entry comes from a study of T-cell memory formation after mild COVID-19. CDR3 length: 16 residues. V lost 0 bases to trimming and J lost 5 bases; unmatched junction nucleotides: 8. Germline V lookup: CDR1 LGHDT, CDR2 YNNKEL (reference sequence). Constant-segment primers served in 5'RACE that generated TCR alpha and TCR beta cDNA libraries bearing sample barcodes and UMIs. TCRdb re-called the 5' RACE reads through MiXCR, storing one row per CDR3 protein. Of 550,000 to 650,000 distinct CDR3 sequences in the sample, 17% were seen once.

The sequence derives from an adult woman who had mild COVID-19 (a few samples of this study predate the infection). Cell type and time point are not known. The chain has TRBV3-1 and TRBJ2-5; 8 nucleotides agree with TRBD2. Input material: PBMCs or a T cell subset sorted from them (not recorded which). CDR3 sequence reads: CASSQEISGARETQYF. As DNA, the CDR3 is TGTGCCAGCAGCCAAGAGATTAGCGGGGCCCGGGAGACCCAGTACTTC.